This TCR beta chain was recorded in a study of cytomegalovirus exposure and HLA in healthy donors. The CDR3 runs to 13 residues. Per the germline V gene, CDR1 is SGHKS and CDR2 is YYEKEE (reference sequence). Trimming left V 2 bases short and J 7 bases short, with 7 bases between. Both 60 Vbeta primers and 13 Jbeta primers went into the PCR. Assay used: immunoSEQ multiplex PCR; TCRdb lists only in-frame clones, some missing. The data hold over 100,000 clones, with over 60% observed a single time. This clone was counted many times. The rearrangement links TRBV5-5 to TRBJ1-6, with a possible D match to TRBD1 (6 bases). The TCR originated in a woman in her twenties or thirties in good health and CMV-seropositive. The sequenced sample consisted of PBMCs. CDR3 in amino acids: CASSLTGNSPLHF. In DNA form, the CDR3 reads TGTGCCAGCAGCTTAACAGGGAATTCACCCCTCCACTTT.